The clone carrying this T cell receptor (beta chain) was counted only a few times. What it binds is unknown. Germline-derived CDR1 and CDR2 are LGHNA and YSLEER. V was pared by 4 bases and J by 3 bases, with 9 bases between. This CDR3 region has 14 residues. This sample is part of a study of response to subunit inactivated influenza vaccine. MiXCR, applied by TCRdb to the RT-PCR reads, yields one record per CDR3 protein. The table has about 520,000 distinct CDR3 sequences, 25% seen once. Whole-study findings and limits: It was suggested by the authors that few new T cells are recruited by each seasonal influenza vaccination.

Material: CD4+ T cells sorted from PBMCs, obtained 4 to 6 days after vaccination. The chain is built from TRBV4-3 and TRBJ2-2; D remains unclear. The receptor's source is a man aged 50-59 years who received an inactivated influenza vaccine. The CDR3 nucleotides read TGCGCCAGCAGCCCCCGTTTGGACACCGGGGAGCTGTTTTTT. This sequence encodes CASSPRLDTGELFF.